Below are 5 T cell receptor beta chains sequenced from a single sample in a study of T cell changes during pregnancy in multiple sclerosis. Assay: immunoSEQ multiplex PCR; the TCRdb copy retains only in-frame clones and omits some. The data show 40,000 to 45,000 clones, with around 94% seen just once and approximately 1.2% held by the top ten. Sequenced sample: peripheral blood. These receptor sequences come from a female donor with multiple sclerosis, enrolled in a pregnancy study.

This clone was picked up one time. This chain joins TRBV6-5 and TRBJ2-7; weak D call: TRBD1 (6 bases). This CDR3 spans 11 amino acids. Per germline, CDR1 MNHEY and CDR2 SVGAGI. With 8 bases removed from V and 3 bases from J, the gap between germline ends came to 8 bases. CDR3 in DNA: TGTGCCAGCGGCAGGGGCTACGAGCAGTACTTC. Its protein is CASGRGYEQYF.

V and J are TRBV25-1 and TRBJ1-1; no definite D call. CDR1 and CDR2 (germline): MGHDK, SYGVNS. Trimming pared 5 bases from V and 1 base from J, leaving 2 bases between. The CDR3 totals 11 residues. The CDR3 DNA is TGTGCCAGCAGTCAGAACACTGAAGCTTTCTTT. Translation: CASSQNTEAFF.

This clone was detected only a few times. An end of the junction differs from the germline gene, which may be a read error. The chain links TRBV6-1 to TRBJ1-1, with TRBD1 as a possible D gene (6 bases). In germline, CDR1 is MNHNS, CDR2 SASEGT. The CDR3 has 14 residues. CDR3 sequence (DNA): TGTGCCAGCAGCGAAGGGTCGGGGGCCTATCGAGCTTTCTTT. Translating gives CASSEGSGAYRAFF.

The rearrangement joins TRBV29-1 to TRBJ2-7, with TRBD2 matching 12 bases. In germline, CDR1 is SQVTM, CDR2 ANQGSEA. Trimming took 6 bases from V and 6 from J; bases not matched to a gene: 6. This CDR3 region has 13 residues. The CDR3 DNA reads TGCAGCGTCCTGACTAGCGGGAGTATCGAGCAGTACTTC. Translating gives CSVLTSGSIEQYF.

This clone has just one count. V and J are TRBV4-1 and TRBJ2-7, with D possibly being TRBD2 (6 bases). Germline V lookup: CDR1 MGHRA, CDR2 YSYEKL. V was clipped by 5 bases and J by 3 bases, with 17 bases between them. The CDR3 runs 15 residues. The DNA of the CDR3 is TGCGCCAGCAGCAGGGATCCGGGCGGGAACTACGAGCAGTACTTC. Protein: CASSRDPGGNYEQYF.